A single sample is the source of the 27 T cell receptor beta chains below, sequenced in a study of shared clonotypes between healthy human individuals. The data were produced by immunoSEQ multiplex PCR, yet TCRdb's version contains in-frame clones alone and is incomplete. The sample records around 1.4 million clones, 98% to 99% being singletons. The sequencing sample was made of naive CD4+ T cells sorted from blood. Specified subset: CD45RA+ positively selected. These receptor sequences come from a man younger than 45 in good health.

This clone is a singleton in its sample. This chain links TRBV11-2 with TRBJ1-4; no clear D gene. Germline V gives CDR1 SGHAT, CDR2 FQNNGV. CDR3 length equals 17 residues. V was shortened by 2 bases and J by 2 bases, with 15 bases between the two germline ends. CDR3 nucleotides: TGTGCCAGCAGCTTACGGGGAACCCCGGGGACTAATGAAAAACTGTTTTTT. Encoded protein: CASSLRGTPGTNEKLFF.

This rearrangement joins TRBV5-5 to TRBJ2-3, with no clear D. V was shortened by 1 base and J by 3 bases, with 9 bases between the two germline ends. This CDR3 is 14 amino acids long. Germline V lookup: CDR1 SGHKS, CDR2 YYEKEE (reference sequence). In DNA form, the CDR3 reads TGTGCCAGCAGCTTGTTGGACCTGACAGATACGCAGTATTTT. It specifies CASSLLDLTDTQYF.

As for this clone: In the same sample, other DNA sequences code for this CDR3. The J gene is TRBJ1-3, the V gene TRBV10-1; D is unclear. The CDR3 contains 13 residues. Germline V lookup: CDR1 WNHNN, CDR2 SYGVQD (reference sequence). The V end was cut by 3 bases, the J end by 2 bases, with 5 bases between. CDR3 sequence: CASSERAGNTIYF. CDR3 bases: TGCGCCAGCAGTGAAAGGGCTGGAAACACCATATATTTT.

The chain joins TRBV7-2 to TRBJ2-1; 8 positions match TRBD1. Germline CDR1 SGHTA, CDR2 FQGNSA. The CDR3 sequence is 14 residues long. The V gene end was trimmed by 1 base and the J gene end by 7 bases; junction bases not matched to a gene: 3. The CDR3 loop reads CASSLVTGGNEQFF. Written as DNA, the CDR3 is TGTGCCAGCAGCTTAGTTACAGGGGGGAATGAGCAGTTCTTC.

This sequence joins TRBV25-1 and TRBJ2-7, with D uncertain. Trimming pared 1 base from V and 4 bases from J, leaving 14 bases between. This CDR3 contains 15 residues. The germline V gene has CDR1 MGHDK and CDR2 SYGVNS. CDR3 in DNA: TGTGCCAGCAGTGAATTTCTGGGTGGGTTTTACGAGCAGTACTTC. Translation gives CASSEFLGGFYEQYF.

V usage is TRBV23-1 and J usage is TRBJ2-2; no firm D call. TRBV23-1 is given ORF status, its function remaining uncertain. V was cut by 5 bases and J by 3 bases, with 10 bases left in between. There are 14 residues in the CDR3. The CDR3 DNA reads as TGCGCCAGCAGTTCTGTATGCGACACCGGGGAGCTGTTTTTT. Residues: CASSSVCDTGELFF.

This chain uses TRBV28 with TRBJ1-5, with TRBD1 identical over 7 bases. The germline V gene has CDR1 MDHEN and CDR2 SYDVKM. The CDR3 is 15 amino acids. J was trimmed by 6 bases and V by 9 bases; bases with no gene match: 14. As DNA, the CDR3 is TGTGCCAGTTTCAACAGGGGTTTTAATTCTCAGCCCCAGCATTTT. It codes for CASFNRGFNSQPQHF.

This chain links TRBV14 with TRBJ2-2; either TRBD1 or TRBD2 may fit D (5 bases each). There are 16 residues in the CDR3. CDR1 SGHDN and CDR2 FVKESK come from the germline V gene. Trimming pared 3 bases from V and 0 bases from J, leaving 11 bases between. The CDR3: CASSQAGTPNTGELFF. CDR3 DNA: TGTGCCAGCAGCCAGGCCGGGACCCCGAACACCGGGGAGCTGTTTTTT.

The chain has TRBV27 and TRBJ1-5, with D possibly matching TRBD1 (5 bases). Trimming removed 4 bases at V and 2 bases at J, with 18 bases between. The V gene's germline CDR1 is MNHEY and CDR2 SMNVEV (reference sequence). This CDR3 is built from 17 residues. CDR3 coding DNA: TGTGCCAGCAGTTCCCGGAATGGGGGTACGGGCAATCAGCCCCAGCATTTT. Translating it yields CASSSRNGGTGNQPQHF.

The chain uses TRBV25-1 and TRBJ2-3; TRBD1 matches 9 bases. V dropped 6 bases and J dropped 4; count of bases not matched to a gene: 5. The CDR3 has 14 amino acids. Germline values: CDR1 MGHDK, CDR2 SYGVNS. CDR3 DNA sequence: TGTGCCAGCAGCGGGACAGGGAGTTCAGATACGCAGTATTTT. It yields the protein CASSGTGSSDTQYF.

The CDR3 sequence is CASSPPDRVLLSYEQYF. The CDR3, as DNA: TGTGCCAGCAGCCCACCCGACAGGGTTCTCCTTTCCTACGAGCAGTACTTC. The chain combines TRBV2 with TRBJ2-7; 7 nucleotides line up with TRBD1. The germline gives CDR1 SNHLY, CDR2 FYNNEI. The CDR3 contains 17 residues. V was pared by 6 bases and J by 1 base, with 15 bases of the junction left unmatched.

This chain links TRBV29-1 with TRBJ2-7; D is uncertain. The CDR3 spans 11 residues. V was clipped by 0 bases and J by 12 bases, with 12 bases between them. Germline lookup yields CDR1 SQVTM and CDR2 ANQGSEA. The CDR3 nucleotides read TGCAGCGTTGAAGATCAAGGGTCTTGGTACTTC. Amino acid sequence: CSVEDQGSWYF.

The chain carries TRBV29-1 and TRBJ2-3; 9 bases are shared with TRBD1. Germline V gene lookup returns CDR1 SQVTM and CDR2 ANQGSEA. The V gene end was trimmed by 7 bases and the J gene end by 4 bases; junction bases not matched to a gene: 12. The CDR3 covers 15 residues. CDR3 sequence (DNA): TGCAGCGCTTTTTCGACAGGGGGGAGTCCAGATACGCAGTATTTT. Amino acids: CSAFSTGGSPDTQYF.

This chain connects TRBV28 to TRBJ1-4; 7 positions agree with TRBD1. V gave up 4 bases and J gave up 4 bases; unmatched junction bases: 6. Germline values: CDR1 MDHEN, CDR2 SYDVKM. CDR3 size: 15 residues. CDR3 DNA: TGTGCCAGCAGTTCGGGGGGACAGCTTAATGAAAAACTGTTTTTT. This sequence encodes CASSSGGQLNEKLFF.

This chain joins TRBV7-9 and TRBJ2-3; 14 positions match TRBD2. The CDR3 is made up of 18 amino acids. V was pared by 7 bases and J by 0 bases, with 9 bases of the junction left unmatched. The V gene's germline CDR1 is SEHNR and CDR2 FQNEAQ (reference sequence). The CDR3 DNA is TGTGCCAGCACCCTAGGACTAGCGGGAGGCCGGAGCACAGATACGCAGTATTTT. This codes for CASTLGLAGGRSTDTQYF.

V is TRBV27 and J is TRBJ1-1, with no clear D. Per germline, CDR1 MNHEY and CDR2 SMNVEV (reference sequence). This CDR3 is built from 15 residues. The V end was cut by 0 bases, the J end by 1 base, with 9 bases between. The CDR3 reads CASSLSARPNTEAFF. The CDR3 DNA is TGTGCCAGCAGTTTATCGGCAAGGCCGAACACTGAAGCTTTCTTT.

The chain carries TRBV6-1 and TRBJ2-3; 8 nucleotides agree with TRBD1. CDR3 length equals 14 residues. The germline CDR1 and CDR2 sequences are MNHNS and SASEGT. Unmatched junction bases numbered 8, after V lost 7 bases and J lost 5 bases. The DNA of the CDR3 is TGTGCCAGCAACAATGGACAGGGAGTAGATACGCAGTATTTT. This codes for CASNNGQGVDTQYF.

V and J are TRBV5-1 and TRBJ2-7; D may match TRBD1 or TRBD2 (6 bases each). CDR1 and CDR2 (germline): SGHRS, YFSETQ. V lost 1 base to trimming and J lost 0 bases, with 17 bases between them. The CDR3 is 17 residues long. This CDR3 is CASSLWGAKGFSYEQYF. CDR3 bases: TGCGCCAGCAGCTTGTGGGGGGCCAAGGGGTTCTCCTACGAGCAGTACTTC.

The CDR3 here is CASTMTGEQFF. The CDR3 coding sequence is TGTGCCAGCACCATGACCGGTGAGCAGTTCTTC. The chain combines TRBV11-2 with TRBJ2-1; D call uncertain. CDR1 is SGHAT, CDR2 FQNNGV, per germline. V lost 7 bases, J lost 9 bases, and 10 bases lay in between. CDR3 size: 11 residues. The whole variable domain, filled in from reference TRBV11-2 and TRBJ2-1, reads EAGVAQSPRYKIIEKRQSVAFWCNPISGHATLYWYQQILGQGPKLLIQFQNNGVVDDSQLPKDRFSAERLKGVDSTLKIQPAKLEDSAVYLCASTMTGEQFFGPGTRLTVL.

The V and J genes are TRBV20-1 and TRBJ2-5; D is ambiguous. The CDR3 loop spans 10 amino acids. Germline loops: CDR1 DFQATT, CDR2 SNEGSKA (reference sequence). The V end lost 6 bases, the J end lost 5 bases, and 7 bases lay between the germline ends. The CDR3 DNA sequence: TGCAGTGCGGAGAGGGAGACCCAGTACTTC. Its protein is CSAERETQYF.

CDR3 DNA sequence: TGTGCCAGCAACCCGGGACAGGCCTACAATGAGCAGTTCTTC. This codes for CASNPGQAYNEQFF. The chain joins TRBV7-9 to TRBJ2-1, with 8 bases that match TRBD1. CDR1 and CDR2 from the germline V gene are SEHNR and FQNEAQ (reference sequence). The CDR3 has 14 amino acids. Trimming took 7 bases from V and 2 from J; bases not matched to a gene: 4.

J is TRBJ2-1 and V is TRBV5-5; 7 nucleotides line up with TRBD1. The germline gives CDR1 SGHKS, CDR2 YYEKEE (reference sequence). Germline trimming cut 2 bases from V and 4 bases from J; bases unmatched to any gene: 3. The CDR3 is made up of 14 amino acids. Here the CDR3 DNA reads TGTGCCAGCAGCTTTAGGGACAGTTACAATGAGCAGTTCTTC. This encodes CASSFRDSYNEQFF.

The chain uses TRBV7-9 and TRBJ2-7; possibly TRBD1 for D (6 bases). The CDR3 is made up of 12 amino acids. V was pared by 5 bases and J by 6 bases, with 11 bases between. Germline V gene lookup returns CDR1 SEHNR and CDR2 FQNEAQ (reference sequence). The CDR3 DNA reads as TGTGCCAGCAGCCTCACAGGGCCCGAGCAGTACTTC. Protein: CASSLTGPEQYF.

CDR3: CASKTSGSPGELFF. In DNA, the CDR3 is TGTGCCAGCAAAACTAGCGGGAGTCCCGGGGAGCTGTTTTTT. This chain uses TRBV11-2 with TRBJ2-2; 11 nucleotides match TRBD2. This CDR3 contains 14 residues. The V segment lost 7 bases and the J segment 6 bases; nucleotides outside the gene matches: 4. Germline V CDR1 and CDR2: SGHAT, FQNNGV.

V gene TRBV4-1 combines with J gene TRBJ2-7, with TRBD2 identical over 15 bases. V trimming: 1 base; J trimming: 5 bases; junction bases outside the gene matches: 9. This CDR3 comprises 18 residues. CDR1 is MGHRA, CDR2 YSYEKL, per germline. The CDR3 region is CASSQVSGLAGGSHEQYF. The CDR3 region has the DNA TGCGCCAGCAGCCAAGTCTCGGGACTAGCGGGAGGTTCCCACGAGCAGTACTTC.

Here the CDR3 DNA reads TGTGCCAGCAGCTTGGAGTTAGCGAGTGAGCAGTACTTC. This codes for CASSLELASEQYF. This rearrangement joins TRBV5-4 to TRBJ2-7; D is perhaps TRBD2 (5 bases). Trimming removed 0 bases from V and 7 bases from J, with 11 bases in between. CDR3 size: 13 residues. Germline CDR1 SGHNT, CDR2 YYREEE (reference sequence).

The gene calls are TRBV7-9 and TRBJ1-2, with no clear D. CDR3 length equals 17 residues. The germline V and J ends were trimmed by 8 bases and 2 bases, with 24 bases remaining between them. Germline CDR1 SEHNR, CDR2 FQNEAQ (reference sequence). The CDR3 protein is CASPASPPGYLNYGYTF. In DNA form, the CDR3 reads TGTGCCAGCCCTGCGTCGCCCCCAGGCTATCTAAACTATGGCTACACCTTC. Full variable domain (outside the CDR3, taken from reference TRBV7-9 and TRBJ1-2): DTGVSQNPRHKITKRGQNVTFRCDPISEHNRLYWYRQTLGQGPEFLTYFQNEAQLEKSRLLSDRFSAERPKGSFSTLEIQRTEQGDSAMYLCASPASPPGYLNYGYTFGSGTRLTVV.